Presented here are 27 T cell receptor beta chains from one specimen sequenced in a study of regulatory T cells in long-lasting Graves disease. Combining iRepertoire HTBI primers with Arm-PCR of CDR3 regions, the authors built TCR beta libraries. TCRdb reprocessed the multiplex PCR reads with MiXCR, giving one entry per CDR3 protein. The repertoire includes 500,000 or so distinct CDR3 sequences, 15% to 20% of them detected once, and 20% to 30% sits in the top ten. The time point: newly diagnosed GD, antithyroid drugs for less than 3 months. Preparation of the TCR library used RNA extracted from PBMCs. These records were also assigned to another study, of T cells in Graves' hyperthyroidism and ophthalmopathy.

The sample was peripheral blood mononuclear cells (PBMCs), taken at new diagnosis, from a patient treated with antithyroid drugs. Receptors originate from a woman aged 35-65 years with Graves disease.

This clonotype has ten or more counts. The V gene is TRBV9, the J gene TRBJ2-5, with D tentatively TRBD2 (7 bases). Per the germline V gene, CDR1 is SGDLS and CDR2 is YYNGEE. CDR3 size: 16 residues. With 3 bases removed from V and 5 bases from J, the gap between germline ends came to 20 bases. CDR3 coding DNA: TGTGCCAGCAGCGCTGCTGGGGGGGGGGCGAGGGAGACCCAGTACTTC. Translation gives CASSAAGGGARETQYF.

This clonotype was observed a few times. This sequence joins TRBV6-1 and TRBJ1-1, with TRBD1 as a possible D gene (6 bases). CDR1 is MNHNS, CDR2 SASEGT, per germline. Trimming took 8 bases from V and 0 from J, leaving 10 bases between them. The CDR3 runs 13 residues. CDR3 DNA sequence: TGTGCCAGCCTAAAGGGGGTGAACACTGAAGCTTTCTTT. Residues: CASLKGVNTEAFF.

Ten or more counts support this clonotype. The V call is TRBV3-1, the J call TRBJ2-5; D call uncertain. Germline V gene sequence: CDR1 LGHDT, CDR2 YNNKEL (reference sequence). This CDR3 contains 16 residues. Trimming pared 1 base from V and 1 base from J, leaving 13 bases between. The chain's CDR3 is CASSQGGGRLQETQYF. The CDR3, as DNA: TGTGCCAGCAGCCAAGGGGGTGGGCGGCTCCAAGAGACCCAGTACTTC.

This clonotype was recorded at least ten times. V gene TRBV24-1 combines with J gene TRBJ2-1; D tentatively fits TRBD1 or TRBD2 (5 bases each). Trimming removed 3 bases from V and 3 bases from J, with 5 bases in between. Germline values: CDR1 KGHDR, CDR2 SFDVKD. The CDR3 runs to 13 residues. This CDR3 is CATSDGGYNEQFF. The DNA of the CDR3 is TGTGCCACCAGTGATGGGGGCTACAATGAGCAGTTCTTC.

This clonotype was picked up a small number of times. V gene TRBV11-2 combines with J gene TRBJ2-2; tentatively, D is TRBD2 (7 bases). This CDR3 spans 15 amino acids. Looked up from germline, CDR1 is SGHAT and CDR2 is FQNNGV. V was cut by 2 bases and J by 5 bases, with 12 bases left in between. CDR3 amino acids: CASSLRGAGTGELFF. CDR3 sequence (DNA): TGTGCCAGCAGCTTACGGGGGGCAGGAACCGGGGAGCTGTTTTTT.

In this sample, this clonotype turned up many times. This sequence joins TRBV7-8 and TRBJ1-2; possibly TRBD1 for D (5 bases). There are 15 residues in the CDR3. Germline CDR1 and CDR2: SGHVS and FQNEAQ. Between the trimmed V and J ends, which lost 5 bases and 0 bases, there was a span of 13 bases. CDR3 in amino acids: CASSPKTVPNYGYTF. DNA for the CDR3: TGTGCCAGCAGCCCTAAGACAGTTCCTAACTATGGCTACACCTTC.

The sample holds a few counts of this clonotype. CDR3 protein: CASSSDRFKNIQYF. For the CDR3, the DNA is TGTGCCAGCAGCTCGGACAGGTTCAAAAACATTCAGTACTTC. V usage is TRBV11-2 and J usage is TRBJ2-4; 7 bases are shared with TRBD1. CDR1 SGHAT and CDR2 FQNNGV come from the germline V gene. The CDR3 covers 14 residues. The V and J ends lost 4 bases and 3 bases, in that order; junction bases with no gene match: 3.

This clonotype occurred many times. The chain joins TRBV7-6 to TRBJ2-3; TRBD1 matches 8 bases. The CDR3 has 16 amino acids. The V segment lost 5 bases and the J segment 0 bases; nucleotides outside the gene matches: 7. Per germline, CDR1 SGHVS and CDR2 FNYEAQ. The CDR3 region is CASSRRQGTSTDTQYF. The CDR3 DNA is TGTGCCAGCAGCAGACGACAGGGGACCAGCACAGATACGCAGTATTTT.

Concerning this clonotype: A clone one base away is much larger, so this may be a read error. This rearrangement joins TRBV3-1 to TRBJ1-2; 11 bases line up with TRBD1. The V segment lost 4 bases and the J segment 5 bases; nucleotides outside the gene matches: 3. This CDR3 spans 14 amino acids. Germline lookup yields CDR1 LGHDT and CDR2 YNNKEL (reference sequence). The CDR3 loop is CASSRRDRGYGYTF. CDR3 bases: TGTGCCAGCAGCCGCCGGGACAGGGGGTATGGCTACACCTTC.

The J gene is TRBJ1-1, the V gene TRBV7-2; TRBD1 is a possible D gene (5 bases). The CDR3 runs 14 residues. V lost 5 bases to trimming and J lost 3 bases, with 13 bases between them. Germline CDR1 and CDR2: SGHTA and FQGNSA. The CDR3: CASSREGFDTEAFF. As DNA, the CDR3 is TGTGCCAGCAGCCGCGAGGGGTTCGACACTGAAGCTTTCTTT.

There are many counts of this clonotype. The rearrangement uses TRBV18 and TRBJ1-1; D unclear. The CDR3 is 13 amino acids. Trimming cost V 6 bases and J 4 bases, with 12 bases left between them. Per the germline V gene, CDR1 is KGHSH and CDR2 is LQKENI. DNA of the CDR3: TGTGCCAGCTCCGACCGGTTGGGCACTGAAGCTTTCTTT. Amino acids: CASSDRLGTEAFF.

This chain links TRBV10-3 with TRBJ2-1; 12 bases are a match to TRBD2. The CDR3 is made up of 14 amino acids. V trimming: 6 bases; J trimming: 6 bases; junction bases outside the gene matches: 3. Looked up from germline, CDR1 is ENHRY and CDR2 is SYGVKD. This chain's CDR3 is CAISSSGGANEQFF. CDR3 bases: TGTGCCATCAGCTCTAGCGGGGGGGCCAATGAGCAGTTCTTC.

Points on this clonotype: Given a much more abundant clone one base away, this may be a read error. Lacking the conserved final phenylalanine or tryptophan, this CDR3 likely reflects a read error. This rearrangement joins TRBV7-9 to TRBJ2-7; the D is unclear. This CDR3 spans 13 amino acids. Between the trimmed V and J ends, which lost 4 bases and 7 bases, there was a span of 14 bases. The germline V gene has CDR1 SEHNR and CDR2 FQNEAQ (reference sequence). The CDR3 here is CASSSGTLEEQYL. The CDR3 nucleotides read TGTGCCAGCAGCTCAGGCACACTGGAAGAGCAGTACCTC.

CDR3 bases: TGTGCCAGCAGCTGGTTTAGCGGGGGGGGCACAGATACGCAGTATTTT. Its translation is CASSWFSGGGTDTQYF. The rearrangement uses TRBV7-6 and TRBJ2-3; 11 bases match TRBD2. CDR3 length: 16 residues. The V segment lost 4 bases and the J segment 1 base; nucleotides outside the gene matches: 4. Germline CDR1 SGHVS, CDR2 FNYEAQ.

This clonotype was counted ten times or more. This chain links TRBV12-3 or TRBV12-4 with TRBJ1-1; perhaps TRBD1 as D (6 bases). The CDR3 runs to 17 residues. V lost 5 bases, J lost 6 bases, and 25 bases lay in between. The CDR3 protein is CASSPTGHKTPIPEAFF. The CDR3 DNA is TGTGCCAGCAGTCCGACAGGCCATAAAACCCCTATCCCTGAAGCTTTCTTT.

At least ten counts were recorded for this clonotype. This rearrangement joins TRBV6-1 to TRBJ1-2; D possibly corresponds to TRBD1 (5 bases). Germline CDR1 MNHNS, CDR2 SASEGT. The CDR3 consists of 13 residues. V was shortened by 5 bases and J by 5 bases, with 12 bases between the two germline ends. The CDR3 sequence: CASSTPGRYGYTF. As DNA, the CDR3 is TGTGCCAGCAGTACACCGGGACGATATGGCTACACCTTC.

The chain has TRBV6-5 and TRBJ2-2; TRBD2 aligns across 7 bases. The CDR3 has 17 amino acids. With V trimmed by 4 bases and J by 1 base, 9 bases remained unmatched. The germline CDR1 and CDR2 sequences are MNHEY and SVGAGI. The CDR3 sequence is CASSLSSGGGNTGELFF. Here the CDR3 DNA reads TGTGCCAGCAGTTTAAGCTCCGGCGGGGGGAACACCGGGGAGCTGTTTTTT.

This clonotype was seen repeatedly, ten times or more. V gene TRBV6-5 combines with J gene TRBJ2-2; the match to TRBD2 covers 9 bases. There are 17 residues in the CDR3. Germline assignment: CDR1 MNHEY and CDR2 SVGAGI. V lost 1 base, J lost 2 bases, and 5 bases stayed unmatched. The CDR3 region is CASSYFQRGANTGELFF. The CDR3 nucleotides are TGTGCCAGCAGTTACTTCCAGCGGGGGGCTAACACCGGGGAGCTGTTTTTT.

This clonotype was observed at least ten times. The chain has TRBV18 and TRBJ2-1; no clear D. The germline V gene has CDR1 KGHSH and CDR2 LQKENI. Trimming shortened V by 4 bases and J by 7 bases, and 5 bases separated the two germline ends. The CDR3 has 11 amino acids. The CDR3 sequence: CASSLSNEQFF. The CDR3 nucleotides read TGTGCCAGCTCACTCTCAAATGAGCAGTTCTTC.

The CDR3 here is CAWSFSGTVNTEAFF. The CDR3 DNA is TGTGCCTGGAGCTTTTCCGGGACGGTGAACACTGAAGCTTTCTTT. The chain joins TRBV30 to TRBJ1-1; D may be TRBD1 (5 bases). Between the trimmed V and J ends, which lost 3 bases and 0 bases, there was a span of 14 bases. This CDR3 has 15 residues. Germline-derived CDR1 and CDR2 are GTSNPN and SVGIG (reference sequence).

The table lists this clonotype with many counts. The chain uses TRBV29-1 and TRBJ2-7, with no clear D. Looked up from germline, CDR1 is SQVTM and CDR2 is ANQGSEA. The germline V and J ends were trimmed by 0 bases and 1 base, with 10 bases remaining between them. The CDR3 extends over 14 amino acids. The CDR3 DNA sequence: TGCAGCGTTGAAGACAAGACCAGTTCCTACGAGCAGTACTTC. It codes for CSVEDKTSSYEQYF.

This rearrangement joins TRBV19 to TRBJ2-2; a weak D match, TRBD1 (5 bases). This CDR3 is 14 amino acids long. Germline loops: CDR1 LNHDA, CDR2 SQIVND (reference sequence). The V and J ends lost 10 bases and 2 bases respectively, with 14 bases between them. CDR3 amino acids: CAIGRTFNTGELFF. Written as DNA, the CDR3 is TGTGCCATAGGAAGGACATTTAACACCGGGGAGCTGTTTTTT. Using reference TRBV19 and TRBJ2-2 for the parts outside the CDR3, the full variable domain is DGGITQSPKYLFRKEGQNVTLSCEQNLNHDAMYWYRQDPGQGLRLIYYSQIVNDFQKGDIAEGYSVSREKKESFPLTVTSAQKNPTAFYLCAIGRTFNTGELFFGEGSRLTVL.

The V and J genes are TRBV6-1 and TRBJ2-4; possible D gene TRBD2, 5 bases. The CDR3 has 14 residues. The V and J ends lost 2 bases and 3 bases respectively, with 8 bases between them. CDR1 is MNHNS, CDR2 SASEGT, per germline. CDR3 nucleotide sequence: TGTGCCAGCAGTGAATCGGGGTTCAAAAACATTCAGTACTTC. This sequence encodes CASSESGFKNIQYF.

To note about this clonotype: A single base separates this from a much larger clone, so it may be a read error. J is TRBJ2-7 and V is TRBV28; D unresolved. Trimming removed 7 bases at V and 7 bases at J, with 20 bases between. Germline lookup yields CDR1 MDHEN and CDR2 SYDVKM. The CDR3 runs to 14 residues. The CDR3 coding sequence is TGTGCCAGCACCCCGCCAAGCTCCTACAATGAGCAGTACTTC. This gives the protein CASTPPSSYNEQYF.

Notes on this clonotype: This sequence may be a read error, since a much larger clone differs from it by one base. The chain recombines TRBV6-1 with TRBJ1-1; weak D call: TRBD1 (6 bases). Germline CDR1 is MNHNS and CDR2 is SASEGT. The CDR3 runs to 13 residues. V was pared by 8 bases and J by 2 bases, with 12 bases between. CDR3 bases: TGTGCCAGCGGGATACAGGGTAACACTGAAGCTTTCTTT. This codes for CASGIQGNTEAFF.

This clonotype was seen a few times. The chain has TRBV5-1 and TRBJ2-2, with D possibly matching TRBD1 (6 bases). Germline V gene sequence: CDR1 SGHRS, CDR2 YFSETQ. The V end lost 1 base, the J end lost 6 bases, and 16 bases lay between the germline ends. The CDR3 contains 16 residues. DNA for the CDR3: TGCGCCAGCAGCTTGTTTTCCAGGGGCGTCGCCGGGGAGCTGTTTTTT. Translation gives CASSLFSRGVAGELFF.

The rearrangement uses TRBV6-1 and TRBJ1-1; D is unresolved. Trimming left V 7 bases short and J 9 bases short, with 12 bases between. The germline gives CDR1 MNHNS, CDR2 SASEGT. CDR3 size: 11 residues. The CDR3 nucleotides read TGTGCCAGCACCCAAGGGCAGAAAGCTTTCTTT. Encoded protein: CASTQGQKAFF.